This T cell receptor (beta chain) was identified during a study of T cells expressing NK-cell markers. At the level of the study: Repertoire data for TCR beta were derived from sorted T cells (CD3+CD56+NKG2C+, CD3+CD56+NKG2C- and CD3+CD56-NKG2C+). Study observations and caveats: No clear determination of HCMV specificity was made for expanded NKG2C+ T cell clones. The same clonotypes also predominated in the CD3+CD56-NKG2C+ fraction of four donors.

As regards this clonotype: Its antigen is still unknown.

TCRdb re-called the 5' RACE reads and catalogs CDR3 proteins one per entry, DNA excluded. Found here are a few hundred thousand distinct CDR3 sequences; the top ten clones hold approximately 3.5%. The CDR3 loop spans 14 amino acids. In germline, CDR1 is SGHRS, CDR2 YFSETQ. J is TRBJ2-1 and V is TRBV5-1. Sequencing used blood T cells: a sorted CD56 or NKG2C T cell subset, CD4+ or CD8+ T cells, or bulk PBMC T cells (not recorded which). The TCR sequence derives from a man aged 18 to 29 in good health. This CDR3 is CASAIGGSYNEQFF.